Below are 10 T cell receptor beta chains sequenced from a single sample in a study of T cell responses to AZD1222 COVID-19 vaccine. TCRdb's copy holds only in-frame clones and misses some; the assay was immunoSEQ multiplex PCR. The sample holds about 130,000 clones, roughly 89% seen once. Material: peripheral blood, obtained 28 days after the second AZD1222 dose. The receptors were sampled from an adult who received the AZD1222 COVID-19 vaccine.

V usage is TRBV12-5 and J usage is TRBJ2-2, with D hard to call. CDR3 length: 14 residues. V lost 0 bases and J lost 5, with 7 bases in between. The germline gives CDR1 LGHNT, CDR2 FRNRAP. The CDR3 bases are TGTGCTAGTGGTTTGGTCCTGGGGACCGGGGAGCTGTTTTTT. Translating it yields CASGLVLGTGELFF.

The genes are TRBV9 and TRBJ2-2; TRBD1 matches 9 bases. CDR1 is SGDLS and CDR2 is YYNGEE in the germline V gene. The junction had 9 bases not matched to a gene; V was cut back by 3 bases and J by 0 bases. This CDR3 comprises 18 residues. DNA for the CDR3: TGTGCCAGCAGCGCCCCTGGACAGGGGCCTTCGAACACCGGGGAGCTGTTTTTT. Amino acid sequence: CASSAPGQGPSNTGELFF.

This chain uses TRBV7-6 with TRBJ2-3, with D maybe TRBD2 (5 bases). V gave up 5 bases and J gave up 6 bases, with 6 bases separating them. There are 11 residues in the CDR3. Germline V gene sequence: CDR1 SGHVS, CDR2 FNYEAQ. The CDR3 region has the DNA TGTGCCAGCAGCGGGAGTGATACGCAGTATTTT. This encodes CASSGSDTQYF.

The chain employs TRBV2 and TRBJ2-1, with 10 bases lining up with TRBD2. The V and J ends lost 2 bases and 7 bases, in that order; junction bases with no gene match: 5. The CDR3 has 15 residues. Germline CDR1 SNHLY, CDR2 FYNNEI. The CDR3 sequence: CASSERLAGWNEQFF. The CDR3 coding sequence is TGTGCCAGCAGTGAAAGACTAGCGGGCTGGAATGAGCAGTTCTTC.

The gene calls are TRBV5-1 and TRBJ2-7; the D is unclear. Per the germline V gene, CDR1 is SGHRS and CDR2 is YFSETQ. The CDR3 has 14 amino acids. V was pared by 0 bases and J by 3 bases, with 10 bases between. Here the CDR3 DNA reads TGCGCCAGCAGCTTGGCCAACCCCCTCTACGAGCAGTACTTC. Translated, it gives CASSLANPLYEQYF.

The rearrangement joins TRBV28 to TRBJ1-1; TRBD1 matches 12 bases. Per the germline V gene, CDR1 is MDHEN and CDR2 is SYDVKM. The CDR3 loop spans 17 amino acids. After removal of 2 bases from V and 2 bases from J, the junction contained 6 bases not matched to a gene. The chain's CDR3 is CASSLTRDRGLNTEAFF. The CDR3 nucleotides are TGTGCCAGCAGTTTAACTCGGGACAGGGGGCTAAACACTGAAGCTTTCTTT.

The V call is TRBV4-2, the J call TRBJ2-7; D may be TRBD2 (6 bases). Trimming removed 1 base at V and 3 bases at J, with 13 bases between. Germline V gene lookup returns CDR1 LGHNA and CDR2 YNFKEQ. CDR3 length: 15 residues. As DNA, the CDR3 is TGTGCCAGCAGCCAAGCCCACGGGAGTAACTACGAGCAGTACTTC. Translating it yields CASSQAHGSNYEQYF.

The chain is built from TRBV7-2 and TRBJ1-1; a possible D gene is TRBD1 (6 bases). In germline, CDR1 is SGHTA, CDR2 FQGNSA. Trimming left V 2 bases short and J 0 bases short, with 7 bases between. This CDR3 comprises 14 residues. In DNA, the CDR3 is TGTGCCAGCAGCTTACAGGGGATGAACACTGAAGCTTTCTTT. This encodes CASSLQGMNTEAFF.

This chain joins TRBV15 and TRBJ1-6; unclear D gene. The CDR3 extends over 15 amino acids. V was trimmed by 0 bases and J by 7 bases, leaving 10 bases between them. Germline values: CDR1 LNHNV, CDR2 YYDKDF (reference sequence). The CDR3 here is CATSRDPGGNSPLHF. The CDR3 DNA sequence: TGTGCCACCAGCAGAGATCCGGGTGGCAATTCACCCCTCCACTTT. Based on the CDR3 plus reference TRBV15 and TRBJ1-6, the full variable domain is DAMVIQNPRYQVTQFGKPVTLSCSQTLNHNVMYWYQQKSSQAPKLLFHYYDKDFNNEADTPDNFQSRRPNTSFCFLDIRSPGLGDTAMYLCATSRDPGGNSPLHFGNGTRLTVT.

V is TRBV11-2 and J is TRBJ2-5, with D tentatively TRBD1 (6 bases). The CDR3 totals 14 residues. V was trimmed by 5 bases and J by 1 base, leaving 11 bases between them. CDR1 is SGHAT and CDR2 is FQNNGV in the germline V gene. CDR3: CASSPLQGQETQYF. The CDR3 DNA follows: TGTGCCAGCAGCCCCCTACAGGGCCAAGAGACCCAGTACTTC.